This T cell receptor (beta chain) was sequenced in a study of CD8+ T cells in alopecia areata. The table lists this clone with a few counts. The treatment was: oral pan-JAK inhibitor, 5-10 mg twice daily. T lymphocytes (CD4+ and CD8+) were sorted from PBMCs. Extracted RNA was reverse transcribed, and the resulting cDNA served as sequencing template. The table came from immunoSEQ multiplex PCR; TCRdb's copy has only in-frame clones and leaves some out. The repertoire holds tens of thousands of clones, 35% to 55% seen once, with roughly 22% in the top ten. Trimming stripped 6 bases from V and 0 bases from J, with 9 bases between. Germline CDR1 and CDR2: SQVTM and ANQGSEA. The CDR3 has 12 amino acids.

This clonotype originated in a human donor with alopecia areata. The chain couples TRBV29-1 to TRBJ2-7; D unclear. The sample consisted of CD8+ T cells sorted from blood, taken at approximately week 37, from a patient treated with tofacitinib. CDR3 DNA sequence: TGCAGCGTGCTCAGCAACTCCTACGAGCAGTACTTC. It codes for CSVLSNSYEQYF.